The 29 T cell receptor beta chains below all came from one sample that was sequenced in a study of T-cell reconstitution after alpha-beta-depleted transplantation in children. Unique molecular identifiers were used in preparing the TCRbeta library. TCRdb re-derived calls from the PCR reads in MiXCR, one entry per CDR3 protein. Altogether 700,000 to 950,000 distinct CDR3 sequences are present, under 20% being singletons, with the ten largest covering approximately 5%. The sequencing used PBMCs, mostly from graft donor cells, collected 360 days after TCRalphabeta/CD19-depleted stem cell transplant. All receptors come from a male patient younger than 18 who had a stem cell transplant for acute lymphoblastic leukemia, so the T cells may come from the graft donor.

This clonotype was detected only a few times. In DNA form, the CDR3 reads TGTGCCAGCAGTGAGCCGGGCATTTACACAGATACGCAGTATTTT. This codes for CASSEPGIYTDTQYF. The chain has TRBV2 and TRBJ2-3; no firm D call. CDR3 size: 15 residues. V was shortened by 3 bases and J by 2 bases, with 12 bases between the two germline ends. The germline gives CDR1 SNHLY, CDR2 FYNNEI.

This clonotype was counted only a few times. V usage is TRBV7-8 and J usage is TRBJ2-7; 8 nucleotides agree with TRBD2. This CDR3 is 15 amino acids long. In germline, CDR1 is SGHVS, CDR2 FQNEAQ. The J segment lost 8 bases and the V segment lost 3 bases, leaving 12 bases of the junction unmatched. The CDR3 protein is CASSLRREGPSKQYF. The CDR3 DNA reads as TGTGCCAGCAGCTTGAGACGGGAGGGCCCATCGAAGCAGTACTTC.

This clonotype was seen only a few times. This chain uses TRBV12-3 or TRBV12-4 with TRBJ2-5, with TRBD2 matching 10 bases. This CDR3 is built from 17 residues. V shed 1 base, J shed 2 bases, and the junction held 7 bases outside the gene matches. The CDR3 nucleotides read TGTGCCAGCAGTTTAGGGCCACTAGCGGGACCACAAGAGACCCAGTACTTC. This encodes CASSLGPLAGPQETQYF.

The CDR3 DNA is TGTGCCATCTCCAAGCGGGAAGGGGAGACCCAGTACTTC. Translated, it gives CAISKREGETQYF. The V and J genes are TRBV10-3 and TRBJ2-5; 7 bases map to TRBD2. The CDR3 length is 13 residues. With 8 bases clipped from V and 5 bases from J, the junction kept 8 bases outside the gene matches. Germline CDR1 ENHRY, CDR2 SYGVKD.

The table lists this clonotype with a few counts. The CDR3: CASSQVYRIYEQYF. The CDR3 DNA reads as TGCGCCAGCAGCCAAGTTTACAGGATTTACGAGCAGTACTTC. V and J are TRBV4-1 and TRBJ2-7; TRBD1 is a possible D gene (5 bases). V was shortened by 1 base and J by 4 bases, with 11 bases between the two germline ends. In germline, CDR1 is MGHRA, CDR2 YSYEKL. The length of the CDR3 is 14 residues.

The V call is TRBV28, the J call TRBJ2-4; D remains ambiguous. CDR1 and CDR2 (germline): MDHEN, SYDVKM. This CDR3 is built from 20 residues. V lost 5 bases, J lost 0 bases, and 26 bases lay in between. CDR3 loop: CASSPQSPMIPPGAKNIQYF. The CDR3 nucleotides read TGTGCCAGCAGTCCCCAGTCCCCAATGATTCCTCCGGGAGCCAAAAACATTCAGTACTTC.

In its sample, this clonotype was seen many times. The chain is built from TRBV7-9 and TRBJ2-7; TRBD1 matches 7 bases. Looked up from germline, CDR1 is SEHNR and CDR2 is FQNEAQ (reference sequence). After removal of 4 bases from V and 3 bases from J, the junction contained 3 bases not matched to a gene. The CDR3 runs 13 residues. The CDR3 nucleotides are TGTGCCAGCAGCTGGGACAGTATCTACGAGCAGTACTTC. The encoded protein is CASSWDSIYEQYF.

The rearrangement joins TRBV7-9 to TRBJ2-1; 10 bases are a match to TRBD2. Germline V gene lookup returns CDR1 SEHNR and CDR2 FQNEAQ (reference sequence). The CDR3 extends over 14 amino acids. Trimming cost V 7 bases and J 7 bases; bases outside gene matches: 7. This chain's CDR3 is CASKGSGRLNEQFF. For the CDR3, the DNA is TGTGCCAGCAAAGGTAGCGGGAGGCTGAATGAGCAGTTCTTC.

V gene TRBV5-1 combines with J gene TRBJ2-7, with D perhaps assigned TRBD1 or TRBD2 (5 bases each). The CDR3 length is 14 residues. V shed 1 base and J shed 5 bases, with 13 bases lying between them. Looked up from germline, CDR1 is SGHRS and CDR2 is YFSETQ. CDR3 sequence: CASSLIGANNEQYF. For the CDR3, the DNA is TGCGCCAGCAGCTTGATCGGGGCAAACAACGAGCAGTACTTC.

This clonotype was seen at least ten times. The chain is built from TRBV20-1 and TRBJ2-3; possible D gene TRBD2, 6 bases. V was cut by 1 base and J by 1 base, with 12 bases left in between. There are 15 residues in the CDR3. Looked up from germline, CDR1 is DFQATT and CDR2 is SNEGSKA (reference sequence). The CDR3 nucleotides read TGCAGTGCTAGAGGGTGGGCTAGCGGCACAGATACGCAGTATTTT. Translating gives CSARGWASGTDTQYF.

V is TRBV12-3 or TRBV12-4 and J is TRBJ1-1; D gene uncertain. V gave up 4 bases and J gave up 6 bases, with 12 bases separating them. The length of the CDR3 is 13 residues. DNA for the CDR3: TGTGCCAGCAGTTCTGACGGAACCGCTGAAGCTTTCTTT. Amino acids: CASSSDGTAEAFF.

This clonotype has just a few counts. The chain joins TRBV2 to TRBJ1-1, with TRBD1 matching 9 bases. Germline-derived CDR1 and CDR2 are SNHLY and FYNNEI. The CDR3 extends over 15 amino acids. V lost 7 bases to trimming and J lost 5 bases; unmatched junction nucleotides: 11. CDR3 DNA: TGTGCCAGCATTCCGGGGACAGGGTCAAAGACTGAAGCTTTCTTT. Its translation is CASIPGTGSKTEAFF.

Concerning this clonotype itself: Its ends do not fully match the called genes, so a read error is possible. The rearrangement links TRBV7-9 to TRBJ1-1, with D unclear. Germline lookup yields CDR1 SEHNR and CDR2 FQNEAQ (reference sequence). The CDR3 totals 13 residues. CDR3 nucleotide sequence: TGTTCCAGCAGCTTAGAACCCAACACTGAAGCTTTCTTT. Amino acid sequence: CSSSLEPNTEAFF.

In its sample, this clonotype was seen a few times. This chain connects TRBV7-6 to TRBJ1-1, with D hard to call. Trimming pared 1 base from V and 3 bases from J, leaving 6 bases between. CDR1 is SGHVS and CDR2 is FNYEAQ in the germline V gene. The CDR3 has 13 residues. CDR3 residues: CASSLVTYTEAFF. For the CDR3, the DNA is TGTGCCAGCAGCTTAGTTACTTACACTGAAGCTTTCTTT.

J is TRBJ1-6 and V is TRBV12-3 or TRBV12-4, with D possibly TRBD1 on 5 matching bases. With 3 bases removed from V and 6 bases from J, the gap between germline ends came to 15 bases. The CDR3 sequence is 16 residues long. CDR3: CASSFSPGLRNSPLHF. Here the CDR3 DNA reads TGTGCCAGCAGTTTTTCCCCAGGGCTCCGTAATTCACCCCTCCACTTT.

The chain is built from TRBV7-9 and TRBJ2-1, with D perhaps TRBD2 (5 bases). The CDR3 length is 16 residues. V was cut by 2 bases and J by 7 bases, with 18 bases left in between. Germline CDR1 reads SEHNR; CDR2 reads FQNEAQ (reference sequence). The CDR3, as DNA: TGTGCCAGCAGCTTATTCTCCGGGAATTATAGGAATGAGCAGTTCTTC. This sequence encodes CASSLFSGNYRNEQFF.

Only a few counts were recorded for this clonotype. This chain links TRBV4-2 with TRBJ1-6, with D tentatively TRBD1 (6 bases). The CDR3 extends over 15 amino acids. V was clipped by 1 base and J by 8 bases, with 12 bases between them. The germline CDR1 and CDR2 sequences are LGHNA and YNFKEQ. As DNA, the CDR3 is TGTGCCAGCAGCCAAGGAGCGGGGGCAGATTCACCCCTCCACTTT. It translates to CASSQGAGADSPLHF.

This clonotype was seen a handful of times. The chain links TRBV20-1 to TRBJ2-3, with a weak D call TRBD1 (6 bases). The CDR3 length is 14 residues. Germline values: CDR1 DFQATT, CDR2 SNEGSKA (reference sequence). Trimming removed 5 bases at V and 0 bases at J, with 12 bases between. CDR3 residues: CSAPGAYSTDTQYF. As DNA, the CDR3 is TGCAGTGCTCCAGGGGCGTATAGCACAGATACGCAGTATTTT.

The V and J genes are TRBV11-1 and TRBJ2-2; D is possibly TRBD1 (6 bases). Germline V gene data show CDR1 as SGHAT and CDR2 as FQDESV (reference sequence). The CDR3 has 14 amino acids. Trimming left V 5 bases short and J 3 bases short, with 10 bases between. The CDR3 DNA reads TGTGCCAGCAGCGGACAGCCTTACACCGGGGAGCTGTTTTTT. It translates to CASSGQPYTGELFF.

There are many counts of this clonotype. This chain links TRBV9 with TRBJ2-7, with 9 bases that match TRBD1. V trimming: 4 bases; J trimming: 3 bases; junction bases outside the gene matches: 5. The CDR3 sequence is 14 residues long. The germline CDR1 and CDR2 sequences are SGDLS and YYNGEE. The CDR3 DNA sequence: TGTGCCAGCAGCATGGGACAGGGAGGCTACGAGCAGTACTTC. It encodes CASSMGQGGYEQYF.

A note on this clonotype: This CDR3 is missing its conserved last phenylalanine or tryptophan, likely due to a read error. This chain joins TRBV27 and TRBJ2-1; D might be TRBD1 or TRBD2, each matching 7 bases. Trimming took 5 bases from V and 5 from J, leaving 16 bases between them. Germline CDR1 reads MNHEY; CDR2 reads SMNVEV (reference sequence). This CDR3 is built from 15 residues. CDR3 sequence reads: CASSPQGGGNNEQFS. The CDR3 nucleotides read TGTGCCAGCAGTCCTCAGGGGGGGGGTAACAATGAGCAGTTCTCC.

The genes are TRBV20-1 and TRBJ2-5; 10 positions agree with TRBD2. Per germline, CDR1 DFQATT and CDR2 SNEGSKA (reference sequence). The CDR3 has 19 amino acids. The junction had 21 bases not matched to a gene; V was cut back by 3 bases and J by 5 bases. CDR3 loop: CSASRGGLARPRGRETQYF. The CDR3 coding sequence is TGCAGTGCTAGCCGGGGGGGACTAGCGAGGCCCAGGGGAAGGGAGACCCAGTACTTC.

This clonotype was picked up a small number of times. The V and J genes are TRBV15 and TRBJ2-3; a possible D gene is TRBD1 (5 bases). Germline loops: CDR1 LNHNV, CDR2 YYDKDF (reference sequence). The CDR3 has 15 residues. V was trimmed by 0 bases and J by 4 bases, leaving 11 bases between them. For the CDR3, the DNA is TGTGCCACCAGCAGAGATCAAGGGGCCGCAGATACGCAGTATTTT. This encodes CATSRDQGAADTQYF.

This clonotype has a handful of counts. The chain uses TRBV5-1 and TRBJ1-5; perhaps TRBD1 as D (5 bases). V was shortened by 0 bases and J by 5 bases, with 15 bases between the two germline ends. This CDR3 spans 16 amino acids. From germline, CDR1 is SGHRS and CDR2 YFSETQ. CDR3 sequence reads: CASSLEGTDTYQPQHF. The CDR3 DNA follows: TGCGCCAGCAGCTTGGAAGGGACGGATACTTATCAGCCCCAGCATTTT.

Notes on this clonotype: A much larger clonotype is one base distant, so this may be a read error. V is TRBV6-1 and J is TRBJ2-5, with D possibly TRBD2 on 6 matching bases. The CDR3 covers 16 residues. Germline CDR1 reads MNHNS; CDR2 reads SASEGT. The CDR3 spells CAGSPSPGGLQETQYF. The CDR3 DNA reads as TGTGCCGGCAGCCCATCCCCAGGAGGGTTACAAGAGACCCAGTACTTC.

A few counts support this clonotype. The chain carries TRBV2 and TRBJ1-5; 7 positions agree with TRBD1. Per germline, CDR1 SNHLY and CDR2 FYNNEI. With 3 bases clipped from V and 2 bases from J, the junction kept 10 bases outside the gene matches. This CDR3 spans 17 amino acids. CDR3 protein: CASSEGRGAIGNQPQHF. In DNA, the CDR3 is TGTGCCAGCAGTGAGGGCAGGGGGGCCATTGGCAATCAGCCCCAGCATTTT.

This clonotype was seen many times. The chain couples TRBV5-5 to TRBJ1-5, with unresolved D. V lost 2 bases and J 2 bases, leaving 14 bases between the germline ends. Germline V lookup: CDR1 SGHKS, CDR2 YYEKEE (reference sequence). The CDR3 sequence is 16 residues long. CDR3 region: CASSLYSRTGNQPQHF. CDR3 nucleotides: TGTGCCAGCAGCTTATACTCACGCACGGGCAATCAGCCCCAGCATTTT.

This clonotype was seen a few times. The chain couples TRBV3-1 to TRBJ1-1, with 11 bases that match TRBD1. After removal of 1 base from V and 4 bases from J, the junction contained 5 bases not matched to a gene. Germline V lookup: CDR1 LGHDT, CDR2 YNNKEL (reference sequence). The CDR3 is made up of 16 amino acids. Here the CDR3 DNA reads TGTGCCAGCAGCCAAGCCGGGACAGGGGGACGCACTGAAGCTTTCTTT. This codes for CASSQAGTGGRTEAFF.

This clonotype was observed a few times. CDR3 protein: CASSLRPLGGSEQYF. CDR3 bases: TGTGCCAGCAGTTTAAGGCCCCTGGGGGGAAGCGAGCAGTACTTC. The chain uses TRBV12-3 or TRBV12-4 and TRBJ2-7, with D maybe TRBD2 (6 bases). This CDR3 is 15 amino acids long. The V end lost 2 bases, the J end lost 6 bases, and 17 bases lay between the germline ends.